This TCR beta chain stems from a study of vaccination effects on CD4 cells after COVID-19. Sequencing in the ViraFEST assay came after antigen-specific CD4+ T cells had been expanded with viral peptide pools, which were used to stimulate PBMC. Between days 9 and 10 of culture, CD4+ T cells were separated out. The cohort was immunized with two doses of either the BNT162b2 or mRNA-1273 vaccine. Wells containing 1.5 million to 2.5 million PBMC each were cultured with approximately 10 IU/ml IL-2 and approximately 10 ug/ml peptides. Germline V gene sequence: CDR1 KGHSH, CDR2 LQKENI. The V and J ends lost 6 bases and 5 bases respectively, with 10 bases between them. The CDR3 spans 12 residues. Repertoires were generated with immunoSEQ multiplex PCR, while TCRdb's copy carries only in-frame clones and drops some. The table records tens of thousands of clones, around 77% of them present only once. Study-wide results and limits: Few convalescent patients were studied, and early post-infection samples were lacking.

There are a few counts of this clone. Its specificity is not known. The sequenced sample was CD4+ T cells from PBMCs cultured with HCoV-OC43 spike peptides, obtained after COVID-19 vaccination. Subset indicated: HCoV-OC43 spike overlapping peptide pool stimulation. This clonotype was obtained from a human donor who received a COVID-19 vaccine. V and J are TRBV18 and TRBJ2-5; perhaps D is TRBD1 or TRBD2 (6 bases each). The CDR3 loop is CASSRGRETQYF. The CDR3 region has the DNA TGTGCCAGCTCTCGGGGGCGGGAGACCCAGTACTTC.